This passage covers 2 T cell receptor beta chains from one sample sequenced in a study of radiation and T cells in renal cell carcinoma (dated by TCRdb to 2018 to 2021). This specimen's time point label, interpreted: blood 2 weeks post-SBRT. The label giving this sample's treatment or condition can be read as: 15 Gy SBRT to primary tumor, nephrectomy 4 weeks later. Receptor libraries were prepared by the immunoSEQ multiplex PCR assay. TCRdb retrieved this table from immuneACCESS and kept in-frame rearrangements only. Not all clones are present; in checked studies, unresolved V genes account for under half, and no reason is known for the remainder. In this sample the table shows under 150,000 clones, about 81% of which occur a single time. The ten largest clones represent under 2.5% of the sample. This specimen was blood, taken from a patient whose treatment included radiotherapy and nephrectomy. The origin of the receptors is an older woman with renal cell carcinoma.

Here the CDR3 reads CSVDGEVEMNTEAFF. In nucleotides, the CDR3 is TGCAGCGTTGACGGGGAGGTGGAAATGAACACTGAAGCTTTCTTT. V is TRBV29-1 and J is TRBJ1-1; D not resolved. Trimming shortened V by 3 bases and J by 0 bases, and 14 bases separated the two germline ends. Germline V gives CDR1 SQVTM, CDR2 ANQGSEA. The CDR3 spans 15 residues.

The rearrangement joins TRBV6-1 to TRBJ2-3; the match to TRBD1 covers 7 bases. The V gene end was trimmed by 6 bases and the J gene end by 4 bases; junction bases not matched to a gene: 4. CDR1 MNHNS and CDR2 SASEGT come from the germline V gene. The CDR3 has 13 residues. The CDR3 nucleotides are TGTGCCAGCAGACGACAGGGCGCAGATACGCAGTATTTT. This codes for CASRRQGADTQYF.